This T cell receptor beta chain was documented in a study of T cell repertoires and HLA-DP antigens (dated by TCRdb to the late 2010s). Context from the whole study: Using HeLa cells transduced to present allogeneic HLA-DP, the study set up an in vitro model of CD4+ T cell alloreactivity. The two alloantigens modelled structurally similar versus dissimilar alloantigens, differing from self at one and nine to ten peptide-binding groove amino acids, respectively. Of the three donors, two were male and one was female, and their ages ranged from the 18-to-29 age band up to the 60-to-69 age band. Average DNA input was roughly 200 ng for sorted CD137+CD4+ samples, compared with 1,200 ng for pre-culture CD4+ samples. Paper-wide results and their limitations: Sorted CD137+ cells showed similar clonality against both alloantigens, at approximately 0.4, which was much higher than the roughly 0.04 seen in pre-culture samples. Separate analysis of naive and memory CD4+ repertoires was not performed. Limitations included only a few donors, a non-physiological HeLa antigen-presenting system, and the use of total CD4+ responder cells. An average cumulative frequency of approximately 36% against one allele and 50.6% against the other was found for clones undetected before culture.

Untouched CD4+ T cells were isolated from Ficoll-separated PBMC through negative selection with magnetic beads, and an average purity of approximately 98% was reached. Untouched CD4+ T cells were isolated from Ficoll-separated PBMC with magnetic beads, reaching about 98% purity with negligible CD8+ contamination. Peripheral blood mononuclear cells were supplied by the buffy coats of a few healthy blood donors, who served as the study donors. CMV seronegative status was shared by all three donors. Genomic DNA was extracted with the DNeasy Blood & Tissue Kit. For each subject, genomic DNA from sorted CD137+CD4+ cells and from pre-culture CD4+ baseline samples underwent TCRB sequencing. The immunoSEQ multiplex PCR, with forward primers for 54 TRBV segments and reverse primers for 13 TRBJ segments, was used to amplify TCRB CDR3 regions. Deep resolution, with a target of 150,000 to 250,000 T cell genomes, was applied to the sequencing of pre-culture CD4+ samples. Sequencing of amplicons was performed on an Illumina HiSeq System, and 87 bp reads covering the CDR3 were generated. Under the source paper's analysis protocol: PCR and sequencing errors in the reads were corrected, and alignment to IMGT reference sequences was used to define CDR3 regions. Template and unique rearrangement counts were estimated using synthetic template pools. Clonality was computed as 1 minus Pielou's evenness. The Daley-Smith estimator was used to estimate richness. Morisita's index served as the measure of repertoire overlap. A clone counted as low-abundance if it appeared in cultured samples but went undetected in the pre-culture repertoire of the same donor. As stored in TCRdb, this immuneACCESS dataset retains in-frame rearrangements with V and J assigned. A fraction of the clones does not appear; measured against another copy, unresolved V genes explain less than half of the discrepancy, and the remainder lacks a known reason. V, J and clone size are taken as reported in that table, and D and trimming were inferred from the DNA itself. The sample includes some 110,000 clones, with about 92% observed a single time. The ten biggest clones cover around 0.25% of the sample.

CDR1 and CDR2 were assigned from the germline V gene as SQVTM and ANQGSEA. The CDR3 starts with the cysteine, ends with the phenylalanine, and has 14 residues. Only the CDR3 DNA stays, 42 bases, in frame from base 1. The germline V and J ends show losses of 4 bases and 5 bases respectively, and no gene match explains 8 bases of the junction. A note on this clone: Its antigen remains undetermined. No quality values exist for individual bases; no much larger clone is one base distant.

This receptor was obtained from a young woman in good health and CMV-seronegative. Here the chain combines TRBV29-1 and TRBJ2-5; TRBD2 fits 9 bases in the junction. Sequencing was done on a sample of CD4+ T cells from PBMCs. CDR3 region: CSVAPSGIRETQYF. The DNA sequence follows: TGCAGCGTTGCCCCTAGCGGGATCAGGGAGACCCAGTACTTC.